The 9 T cell receptor beta chains below come from one sample, sequenced in a study of T cells after yellow fever vaccination. TCRdb redid the calling of the 5' RACE reads with MiXCR, one entry per CDR3 protein. The sample shows approximately 450,000 distinct CDR3 sequences, 18% of them seen only once. The material sequenced was PBMCs, taken before the yellow fever booster vaccination. The source is a man in his late teens or twenties who received the YFV17D yellow fever vaccine.

This clonotype came up a few times. The rearrangement joins TRBV20-1 to TRBJ2-1; unclear D gene. V lost 3 bases and J 9 bases, leaving 6 bases between the germline ends. CDR1 DFQATT and CDR2 SNEGSKA come from the germline V gene (reference sequence). The CDR3 consists of 10 residues. CDR3 bases: TGCAGTGCTAGTCAGAGTGAGCAGTTCTTC. Its protein product is CSASQSEQFF.

This clonotype was picked up a small number of times. The chain carries TRBV12-3 or TRBV12-4 and TRBJ1-1; D might be TRBD1 (5 bases). There are 13 residues in the CDR3. The ends were cut back, 7 bases at V and 10 bases at J, with 19 bases in the middle. DNA of the CDR3: TGTGCCAGCACCGAGGGACTCCGTAGCGGAGCTTTCTTT. Translated: CASTEGLRSGAFF.

This clonotype was observed a few times. This chain links TRBV6-2 or TRBV6-3 with TRBJ2-1; unclear D gene. The V and J ends lost 0 bases and 0 bases respectively, with 15 bases between them. The length of the CDR3 is 18 residues. Germline V CDR1 and CDR2: MNHEY, SVGEGT. In nucleotides, the CDR3 is TGTGCCAGCAGTTACTCGATATCGGCACTATCCTCCTACAATGAGCAGTTCTTC. It translates to CASSYSISALSSYNEQFF.

The gene calls are TRBV7-9 and TRBJ1-6, with D unresolved. Per the germline V gene, CDR1 is SEHNR and CDR2 is FQNEAQ (reference sequence). V lost 1 base, J lost 11 bases, and 6 bases lay in between. The CDR3 runs 12 residues. Here the CDR3 DNA reads TGTGCCAGCAGCTTAGGTAGTCCACCCCTCCACTTT. Translating it yields CASSLGSPPLHF.

This clonotype was seen a few times. The chain links TRBV18 to TRBJ2-7, with 7 bases that match TRBD1. CDR1 and CDR2 from the germline V gene are KGHSH and LQKENI. V lost 8 bases and J lost 6; bases outside the gene matches: 13. The CDR3 contains 14 residues. CDR3 region: CASTTSTGPAEQYF. The DNA for the CDR3 is TGTGCCAGCACTACCTCGACAGGGCCGGCCGAGCAGTACTTC.

This clonotype showed up just a few times. This chain joins TRBV29-1 and TRBJ1-3; D possibly corresponds to TRBD1 (5 bases). CDR1 is SQVTM, CDR2 ANQGSEA, per germline. The CDR3 sequence is 13 residues long. V was shortened by 4 bases and J by 7 bases, with 14 bases between the two germline ends. The CDR3 coding sequence is TGCAGCGTTGCCCCCAGGGAAGGGAACACCATATATTTT. This encodes CSVAPREGNTIYF.

The chain recombines TRBV7-2 with TRBJ2-2; no clear D gene. The V end lost 2 bases, the J end lost 4 bases, and 14 bases lay between the germline ends. Germline V gene data show CDR1 as SGHTA and CDR2 as FQGNSA. The CDR3 length is 16 residues. The CDR3 spells CASSLFSRPGTGELFF. CDR3 sequence (DNA): TGTGCCAGCAGCTTATTTAGTCGGCCGGGCACCGGGGAGCTGTTTTTT.

The rearrangement links TRBV4-3 to TRBJ2-5; D call uncertain. CDR1 and CDR2 from the germline V gene are LGHNA and YSLEER. This CDR3 contains 15 residues. Between the trimmed V and J ends, which lost 0 bases and 5 bases, there was a span of 13 bases. CDR3 DNA: TGCGCCAGCAGCCAAGACCGATGGCAGTTGGAGACCCAGTACTTC. Its translation: CASSQDRWQLETQYF.

Comments on this clonotype: Germline is not matched at one junction end, which may reflect a read error. The rearrangement joins TRBV7-3 to TRBJ2-3; 11 nucleotides align to TRBD2. The CDR3 is 14 amino acids. Germline CDR1 and CDR2: SGHTA and FQGTGA. Written as DNA, the CDR3 is TGTGCCAGCAGCCTAGCGGGGGGCACAGGTACGCAGTATTTT. The encoded protein is CASSLAGGTGTQYF.